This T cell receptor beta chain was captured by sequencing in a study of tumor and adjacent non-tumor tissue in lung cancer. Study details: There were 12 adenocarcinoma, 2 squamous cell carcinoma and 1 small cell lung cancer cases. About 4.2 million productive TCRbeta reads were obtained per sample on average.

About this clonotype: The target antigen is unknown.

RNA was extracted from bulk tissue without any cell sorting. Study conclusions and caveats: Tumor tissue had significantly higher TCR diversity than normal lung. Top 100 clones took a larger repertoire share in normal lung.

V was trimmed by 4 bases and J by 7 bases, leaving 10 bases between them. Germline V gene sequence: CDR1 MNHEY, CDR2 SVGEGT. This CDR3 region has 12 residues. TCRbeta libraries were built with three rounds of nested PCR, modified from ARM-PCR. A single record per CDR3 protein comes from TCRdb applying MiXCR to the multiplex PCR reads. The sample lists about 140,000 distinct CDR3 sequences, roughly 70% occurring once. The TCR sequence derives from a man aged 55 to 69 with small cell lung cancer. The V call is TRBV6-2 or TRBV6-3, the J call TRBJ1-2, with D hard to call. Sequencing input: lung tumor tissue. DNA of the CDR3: TGTGCCAGCAGTTTTCGGCTGCTTGGCTACACCTTC. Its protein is CASSFRLLGYTF.